The 10 T cell receptor beta chains presented below share a single source sample, sequenced in a study of cytomegalovirus exposure and HLA in healthy donors. The primer mix had 60 Vbeta and 13 Jbeta primers. TCRdb keeps only in-frame clones here, not all; method: immunoSEQ multiplex PCR. Of 110,000 to 150,000 clones detected, more than 70% appear once; the ten largest clones hold roughly 2%. The sequenced material came from PBMCs. The receptors stem from a woman aged 40 to 55 in good health and CMV-seronegative.

V usage is TRBV18 and J usage is TRBJ1-6; 7 bases are a match to TRBD1. Trimming took 1 base from V and 7 from J; bases not matched to a gene: 4. The germline V gene encodes CDR1 KGHSH and CDR2 LQKENI. The CDR3 runs 15 residues. CDR3: CASSPQGARNSPLHF. The CDR3 DNA reads as TGTGCCAGCTCACCACAGGGGGCGCGAAATTCACCCCTCCACTTT.

The chain links TRBV7-9 to TRBJ1-2, with D possibly being TRBD1 (6 bases). The V gene lost 10 bases and the J gene lost 8 bases, with 26 bases spanning the gap. CDR3 size: 15 residues. Germline-derived CDR1 and CDR2 are SEHNR and FQNEAQ (reference sequence). The CDR3 DNA sequence: TGTGCCAACCTCCGGATGACGGGGGGCGCAGGCGGCTACACCTTC. It yields the protein CANLRMTGGAGGYTF.

This chain joins TRBV7-9 and TRBJ1-1, with D possibly TRBD1 on 5 matching bases. CDR1 is SEHNR and CDR2 is FQNEAQ in the germline V gene (reference sequence). V was pared by 5 bases and J by 7 bases, with 20 bases between. This CDR3 is built from 15 residues. CDR3 sequence (DNA): TGTGCCAGCAGCCCATCGGCCGGGGCGGGGAATGAAGCTTTCTTT. Translated, it gives CASSPSAGAGNEAFF.

The chain carries TRBV21-1 and TRBJ2-1; TRBD1 is the table's D call, not checked against the DNA. TRBV21-1 is designated a pseudogene. The CDR3 sequence is 16 residues long. The CDR3 loop reads CASSYLRDRAHNEQFF. Here the CDR3 DNA reads TGTGCCAGCAGCTATCTTCGGGACAGGGCACACAATGAGCAGTTCTTC.

V is TRBV5-6 and J is TRBJ2-7; D is possibly TRBD2 (7 bases). CDR1 is SGHDT, CDR2 YYEEEE, per germline. The V and J ends lost 0 bases and 1 base respectively, with 11 bases between them. The CDR3 has 15 amino acids. The CDR3 loop reads CASSLERGGSYEQYF. DNA for the CDR3: TGTGCCAGCAGCTTGGAGAGGGGGGGATCCTACGAGCAGTACTTC.

The chain has TRBV5-1 and TRBJ1-1; 9 bases match TRBD1. CDR3 length: 15 amino acids. From germline, CDR1 is SGHRS and CDR2 YFSETQ. V trimming: 4 bases; J trimming: 1 base; junction bases outside the gene matches: 5. The CDR3 protein is CASSAPGQGNTEAFF. DNA of the CDR3: TGCGCCAGCAGCGCTCCGGGACAGGGGAACACTGAAGCTTTCTTT.

The gene calls are TRBV29-1 and TRBJ2-7; 10 positions agree with TRBD2. Germline V gives CDR1 SQVTM, CDR2 ANQGSEA. This CDR3 has 13 amino acids. In DNA, the CDR3 is TGCGGGGCCGGGCAGCGGGAGGGCAAAGAGCAGTACTTC. It translates to CGAGQREGKEQYF.

V usage is TRBV4-2 and J usage is TRBJ1-5, with a tentative D call TRBD1 (5 bases). This CDR3 has 15 residues. The germline V gene has CDR1 LGHNA and CDR2 YNFKEQ. Trimming took off 4 bases at V and 6 bases at J, with 16 bases between the two ends. The CDR3 bases are TGTGCCAGCAGCCCTGGGACTCCGCCGGCTCAGCCCCAGCATTTT. Encoded protein: CASSPGTPPAQPQHF.

This clone was seen once. The gene calls are TRBV23-1 and TRBJ1-2, with 8 bases matching TRBD1. TRBV23-1 is classed as an ORF, of uncertain function. This CDR3 is built from 15 residues. J lost 7 bases, V lost 8 bases, and 15 bases had no gene match. The CDR3 DNA reads as TGCGCCAGCCTTATATATAATGACAGGGGTAGTGGCTACACCTTC. Translation: CASLIYNDRGSGYTF.

The rearrangement joins TRBV5-1 to TRBJ2-2, with 9 nucleotides matching TRBD2. This CDR3 comprises 17 residues. CDR1 is SGHRS, CDR2 YFSETQ, per germline. V dropped 7 bases and J dropped 1; count of bases not matched to a gene: 11. DNA of the CDR3: TGCGCCAGCCGACCAGGGAGACTAGCGGAGAACACCGGGGAGCTGTTTTTT. It translates to CASRPGRLAENTGELFF. Supplemented by reference TRBV5-1 and TRBJ2-2, the full variable domain reads KAGVTQTPRYLIKTRGQQVTLSCSPISGHRSVSWYQQTPGQGLQFLFEYFSETQRNKGNFPGRFSGRQFSNSRSEMNVSTLELGDSALYLCASRPGRLAENTGELFFGEGSRLTVL.